This T cell receptor (beta chain) was captured by sequencing in a study of metastatic and nonmetastatic thyroid tumors. Across the study: The authors compared repertoires across blood and tumor or nodule tissue from malignant and benign thyroid patients. Study-wide results and caveats: As reported, TCR beta diversity in blood and tumor was significantly higher in malignant thyroid tumors than in benign nodules.

This clone occurred once. The antigen remains undetermined. One end of the junction fails to match germline, which may point to a read error. Study processing details: The study built a papillary thyroid cancer distant-metastasis classifier from CDR3 differences across clinicopathological groups. TCRdb re-analyzed the PCR reads through MiXCR. The V and J calls were not made by the authors but by TCRdb's processing. The sample shows thousands of clones, over 15% of them seen only once. Before thyroid surgery, none of the patients had received any treatment. CDR3 size: 13 residues. Per the germline V gene, CDR1 is SGHTA and CDR2 is FQGNSA.

The rearrangement uses TRBV7-2 and TRBJ2-1, with D possibly being TRBD2 (5 bases). Sample: adjacent normal tissue. The sequence was collected from a male donor with papillary thyroid cancer or a benign thyroid nodule (not recorded which). Some clones in this sample may be carry-over from other donors' samples. CDR3 region: CAISLTPRGEQSF. The CDR3 DNA sequence: TGTGCCATCAGCTTGACTCCTCGGGGTGAGCAGTCCTTC.